This paragraph covers one T cell receptor beta chain sequence. Looked up from germline, CDR1 is MNHEY and CDR2 is SMNVEV (reference sequence). J gave up 2 bases and V 6 bases, and 4 bases lay outside the gene matches. This CDR3 spans 14 amino acids. The data derive from a study of OX40 agonist ivuxolimab in advanced cancers. The data were produced by immunoSEQ multiplex PCR, yet TCRdb's version contains in-frame clones alone and is incomplete. The repertoire consists of tens of thousands of clones, with around four fifths occurring once and the leading ten covering 11%. The TCR was taken from an adult with an advanced solid tumor such as melanoma, head and neck, liver or kidney cancer. This material consisted of CD4+ or CD8+ T cells sorted from blood, taken in a trial of the OX40 agonist ivuxolimab. This chain joins TRBV27 and TRBJ1-5, with 7 nucleotides matching TRBD1. This chain's CDR3 is CASRPTGGNQPQHF. The CDR3 DNA follows: TGTGCCAGCAGGCCCACAGGGGGCAATCAGCCCCAGCATTTT.